The T cell receptor beta chain under discussion was sequenced for a study of shared clonotypes between healthy human individuals. The CDR3 runs to 15 residues. With V trimmed by 6 bases and J by 8 bases, 9 bases remained unmatched. Looked up from germline, CDR1 is LNHDA and CDR2 is SQIVND (reference sequence). Assay: immunoSEQ multiplex PCR; the TCRdb copy retains only in-frame clones and omits some. The table shows 2.3 million or so clones, with more than 80% occurring only once. All of the donors resided in Nashville, Tennessee, and each was a Caucasian adult. V usage is TRBV19 and J usage is TRBJ2-2; 10 bases line up with TRBD2. This receptor was identified in a man aged 18-30 years in good health. Some clones in this sample may be carry-over from other donors' samples. Material: naive CD4+ T cells from PBMCs. Described subset: CD45RA+ positively selected. DNA of the CDR3: TGTGCCAGTAGGAGACTAGCGGGCGAAGGGGGGGAGCTGTTTTTT. Residues: CASRRLAGEGGELFF.